This T cell receptor (beta chain) is from a study of cytomegalovirus exposure and HLA in healthy donors. PCR used 60 Vbeta primers and 13 Jbeta primers. Profiling relied on immunoSEQ multiplex PCR, and the TCRdb table lists in-frame clones only, not all of them. This sample contains 150,000 or so clones. The CDR3 has 12 amino acids. With 4 bases clipped from V and 3 bases from J, the junction kept 1 base outside the gene matches. CDR1 and CDR2 from the germline V gene are SGHNT and YYREEE (reference sequence). Sequencing was done on a sample of PBMCs. The sequence derives from a woman aged 55-70 years in good health and CMV-seronegative. The J gene is TRBJ2-7, the V gene TRBV5-4, with 7 bases matching TRBD1. CDR3 nucleotide sequence: TGTGCCAGCAGCAGGGACAGCTACGAGCAGTACTTC. It is translated as CASSRDSYEQYF.